The 15 T cell receptor beta chains reported below all come from one sample, sequenced in a study of T cell responses to AZD1222 COVID-19 vaccine. TCRdb keeps only in-frame clones here, not all; method: immunoSEQ multiplex PCR. The repertoire has 85,000 to 90,000 clones, more than 70% of them found once; the top ten carry about 2%. Sample: peripheral blood, taken on day 0 of AZD1222 vaccination. The receptors stem from an adult in good health.

The chain joins TRBV6-4 to TRBJ1-2; no reliable D call. Between the trimmed V and J ends, which lost 6 bases and 2 bases, there was a span of 7 bases. The CDR3 loop spans 12 amino acids. Germline V CDR1 and CDR2: MRHNA, SNTAGT. The DNA of the CDR3 is TGTGCCAGCAGGGACGGGAACTATGGCTACACCTTC. Translated: CASRDGNYGYTF.

The J gene is TRBJ2-7, the V gene TRBV7-8; 7 nucleotides line up with TRBD1. The V gene end was trimmed by 1 base and the J gene end by 3 bases; junction bases not matched to a gene: 15. Germline V gene data show CDR1 as SGHVS and CDR2 as FQNEAQ. CDR3 length equals 18 residues. CDR3 region: CASSLVGTASTFFYEQYF. The CDR3 bases are TGTGCCAGCAGCTTAGTAGGGACAGCGAGTACATTTTTCTACGAGCAGTACTTC. Complete variable domain (other parts from reference TRBV7-8 and TRBJ2-7): GAGVSQSPRYKVAKRGQDVALRCDPISGHVSLFWYQQALGQGPEFLTYFQNEAQLDKSGLPSDRFFAERPEGSVSTLKIQRTQQEDSAVYLCASSLVGTASTFFYEQYFGPGTRLTVT.

V is TRBV6-2 or TRBV6-3 and J is TRBJ1-5, with D perhaps matching TRBD1 (5 bases). Germline CDR1 reads MNHEY; CDR2 reads SVGEGT. There are 14 residues in the CDR3. The V end lost 4 bases, the J end lost 0 bases, and 7 bases lay between the germline ends. CDR3 region: CASSLGLSNQPQHF. The CDR3 nucleotides are TGTGCCAGCAGTTTGGGACTTAGCAATCAGCCCCAGCATTTT.

This chain joins TRBV18 and TRBJ1-5; D possibly corresponds to TRBD1 (5 bases). CDR1 is KGHSH and CDR2 is LQKENI in the germline V gene. Trimming cost V 6 bases and J 2 bases, with 8 bases left between them. This CDR3 contains 13 residues. For the CDR3, the DNA is TGTGCCAGCTCCGGGGGTCGCAATCAGCCCCAGCATTTT. Translating gives CASSGGRNQPQHF.

This chain connects TRBV3-1 (or the pseudogene TRBV3-2) to TRBJ2-7; D gene uncertain. The ends were cut back, 5 bases at V and 2 bases at J, with 13 bases in the middle. Germline lookup yields CDR1 LGHDT and CDR2 YNNKEL (reference sequence). The CDR3 has 14 residues. CDR3 protein: CASSSQIGPYEQYF. As DNA, the CDR3 is TGTGCCAGCAGCTCACAGATAGGCCCCTACGAGCAGTACTTC.

The chain couples TRBV6-5 to TRBJ2-1, with D maybe TRBD2 (6 bases). Looked up from germline, CDR1 is MNHEY and CDR2 is SVGAGI. Trimming shortened V by 5 bases and J by 7 bases, and 18 bases separated the two germline ends. The CDR3 extends over 15 amino acids. CDR3 protein: CASSQPRLARNEQFF. The CDR3 DNA follows: TGTGCCAGCAGTCAACCCCGCCTAGCGCGGAATGAGCAGTTCTTC.

CDR3 amino acids: CASSPFGTEKSPLHF. The CDR3, as DNA: TGTGCCAGCAGCCCCTTCGGGACCGAGAAATCACCCCTCCACTTT. This chain joins TRBV7-2 and TRBJ1-6; a weak D match, TRBD1 (5 bases). This CDR3 is 15 amino acids long. The germline V gene encodes CDR1 SGHTA and CDR2 FQGNSA. V dropped 5 bases and J dropped 10 bases, with 18 bases sitting between them.

V gene TRBV11-2 combines with J gene TRBJ2-7, with 8 bases aligning to TRBD2. The CDR3 is made up of 15 amino acids. Germline V gene lookup returns CDR1 SGHAT and CDR2 FQNNGV. With 0 bases clipped from V and 6 bases from J, the junction kept 7 bases outside the gene matches. CDR3: CASSLDLRGGFEQYF. The CDR3 DNA reads TGTGCCAGCAGCTTAGATCTACGGGGGGGCTTCGAGCAGTACTTC.

V is TRBV10-2 and J is TRBJ1-1; TRBD1 aligns across 7 bases. Trimming took 4 bases from V and 7 from J; bases not matched to a gene: 15. Germline CDR1 is WSHSY and CDR2 is SAAADI. The CDR3 extends over 16 amino acids. The CDR3: CASSGKGAQGLGEAFF. The CDR3 DNA reads TGCGCCAGCAGTGGGAAGGGGGCGCAAGGTCTTGGTGAAGCTTTCTTT.

CDR3 nucleotides: TGTGCCAGCAGCCAATCAGGGTCTGTAGCCAAAAACATTCAGTACTTC. Its translation: CASSQSGSVAKNIQYF. This rearrangement joins TRBV14 to TRBJ2-4; D might be TRBD1 (5 bases). The germline gives CDR1 SGHDN, CDR2 FVKESK. This CDR3 comprises 16 residues. V lost 2 bases to trimming and J lost 0 bases, with 11 bases between them.

The J gene is TRBJ2-3, the V gene TRBV24-1; D might be TRBD2 (6 bases). Per germline, CDR1 KGHDR and CDR2 SFDVKD. The CDR3 has 16 residues. Trimming took off 3 bases at V and 0 bases at J, with 12 bases between the two ends. CDR3 sequence: CATSDDPGTSTDTQYF. The CDR3 nucleotides are TGTGCCACCAGTGATGACCCCGGGACTAGCACAGATACGCAGTATTTT.

The CDR3 nucleotides are TGTGCCAGCAGCTTGGCCCGGGAGGGCTATGAGCAGTTCTTC. It specifies CASSLAREGYEQFF. J is TRBJ2-1 and V is TRBV5-5; 8 bases agree with TRBD2. The length of the CDR3 is 14 residues. V shed 0 bases, J shed 8 bases, and the junction held 4 bases outside the gene matches. Germline V gene sequence: CDR1 SGHKS, CDR2 YYEKEE (reference sequence).

Only one count was recorded for this clone. The chain recombines TRBV5-1 with TRBJ2-1, with D possibly being TRBD1 (6 bases). Trimming pared 2 bases from V and 0 bases from J, leaving 12 bases between. Looked up from germline, CDR1 is SGHRS and CDR2 is YFSETQ. The CDR3 has 16 residues. The CDR3 here is CASSFGQLSSYNEQFF. CDR3 nucleotides: TGCGCCAGCAGCTTTGGACAGCTGAGCTCCTACAATGAGCAGTTCTTC. Full variable domain (outside the CDR3, taken from reference TRBV5-1 and TRBJ2-1): KAGVTQTPRYLIKTRGQQVTLSCSPISGHRSVSWYQQTPGQGLQFLFEYFSETQRNKGNFPGRFSGRQFSNSRSEMNVSTLELGDSALYLCASSFGQLSSYNEQFFGPGTRLTVL.

CDR3 protein: CASSLQTGGYEQYF. The CDR3 DNA is TGCGCCAGCAGCTTGCAGACAGGAGGGTACGAGCAGTACTTC. This chain joins TRBV5-1 and TRBJ2-7; D tentatively fits TRBD1 or TRBD2 (6 bases each). Germline V CDR1 and CDR2: SGHRS, YFSETQ. This CDR3 is 14 amino acids long. The V gene lost 1 base and the J gene lost 4 bases, with 12 bases spanning the gap.

This chain links TRBV29-1 with TRBJ1-2; 9 nucleotides agree with TRBD1. V was pared by 0 bases and J by 12 bases, with 11 bases of the junction left unmatched. This CDR3 contains 14 residues. Germline-derived CDR1 and CDR2 are SQVTM and ANQGSEA. DNA of the CDR3: TGCAGCGTTGAAGATCTAGGGACAGGGAGGGTCGACACCTTC. This codes for CSVEDLGTGRVDTF.